This TCR beta chain was obtained from a study of early T cells in non-severe SARS-CoV-2 infection. The length of the CDR3 is 11 residues. Trimming removed 3 bases from V and 7 bases from J, with 6 bases in between. Germline V gene data show CDR1 as DFQATT and CDR2 as SNEGSKA (reference sequence). Individually, cDNA molecules had unique molecular identifiers attached to them. Each CDR3 protein is one row after TCRdb ran MiXCR on the 5' RACE reads. The sample gives approximately 76,000 distinct CDR3 sequences, 11% of which show up once; around 4.7% is in the top ten. This clonotype turned up a few times.

The receptor was derived from an adult who was a healthcare worker with PCR-confirmed SARS-CoV-2 infection or an uninfected control (not recorded which). The chain employs TRBV20-1 and TRBJ1-4; weak D call: TRBD1 (5 bases). Sequencing was carried out using whole blood. CDR3 loop: CSASGGEKLFF. In DNA, the CDR3 is TGCAGTGCTAGCGGGGGTGAAAAACTGTTTTTT.